This is a list of T cell receptor beta chains from one sample in a study of blood T cells in healthy people across ages. TCRdb re-called the 5' RACE reads through MiXCR, storing one row per CDR3 protein. The table includes about 780,000 distinct CDR3 sequences, 35% to 60% detected once. Sample: blood. These receptors all stem from an elderly man in good health. CDR3s include the opening cysteine and the closing phenylalanine or tryptophan.

length	J	V	CDR3
14	TRBJ2-1	TRBV12-3/TRBV12-4	CTSSPTTGSGEQFF
14	TRBJ2-1	TRBV12-3/TRBV12-4	CASSVTSGKVEQFF
13	-	TRBV29-1	CSVDKTGTYEQYF
21	-	TRBV4-2	CASSQDLGDRAIRSSYNEQYF
12	TRBJ2-3	TRBV20-1	CSASQGPDTQYF
12	TRBJ2-7	TRBV2	CASSEGYYEQYF
17	TRBJ2-1	TRBV12-3/TRBV12-4	CASSLTSGRLIWDEQFF
13	TRBJ2-7	TRBV24-1	CATQRSGSYEQYF
16	TRBJ2-5	TRBV2	CASSEEAKGGWETQYF
14	TRBJ2-7	TRBV5-1	CASSELAGEDEQYF
12	TRBJ2-7	TRBV7-9	CASSLVLGEQYF
15	TRBJ1-1	TRBV7-9	CASSPIGTGNTEAFF
18	TRBJ1-4	TRBV21-1	CASSKESPGQGSNEKLFF
13	-	TRBV6-1	CASSGKGNGEQYF
13	TRBJ2-1	TRBV6-1	CASSEQTGCEQFF
15	TRBJ2-1	TRBV7-2	CASSLDGGRYNEQFF
13	TRBJ1-2	TRBV10-1	CASKSSGDYGYTF
15	TRBJ1-1	TRBV5-1	CASSEGTGGNTEAFF
14	TRBJ1-2	TRBV6-1	CASRTGTEVYGYTF
15	TRBJ2-3	TRBV10-3	CAISDRDRGTDTQYF
15	TRBJ2-5	TRBV20-1	CSARVVTGGGETQYF
15	TRBJ2-3	TRBV5-1	CASSLVQGGSDTQYF
14	TRBJ2-5	TRBV6-5	CASSPLAGGQTQYF
15	TRBJ2-3	TRBV5-4	CASSLGRGSGDTQYF